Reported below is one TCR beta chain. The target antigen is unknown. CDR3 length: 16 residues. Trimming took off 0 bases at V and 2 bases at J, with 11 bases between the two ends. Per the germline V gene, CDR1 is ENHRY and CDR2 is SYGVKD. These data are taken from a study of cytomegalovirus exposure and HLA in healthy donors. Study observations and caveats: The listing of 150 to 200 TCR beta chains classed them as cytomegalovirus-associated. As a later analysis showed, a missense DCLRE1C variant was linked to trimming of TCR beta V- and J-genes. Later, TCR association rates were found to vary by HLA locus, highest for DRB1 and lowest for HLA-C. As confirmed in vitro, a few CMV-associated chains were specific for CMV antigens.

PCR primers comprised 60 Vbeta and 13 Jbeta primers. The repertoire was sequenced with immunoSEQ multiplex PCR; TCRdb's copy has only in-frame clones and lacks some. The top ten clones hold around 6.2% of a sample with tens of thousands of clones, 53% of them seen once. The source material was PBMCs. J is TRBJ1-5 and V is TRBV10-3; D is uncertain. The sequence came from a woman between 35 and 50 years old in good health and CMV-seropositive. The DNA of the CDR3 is TGTGCCATCAGTGAGTCCGGAGGGAACGGCAATCAGCCCCAGCATTTT. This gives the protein CAISESGGNGNQPQHF.